Shown below are 13 T cell receptor beta chains from a single sample sequenced in a study of T cell changes during pregnancy in multiple sclerosis (dated by TCRdb to between 2018 and 2021). Library prep was done by the immunoSEQ multiplex PCR assay. Here the immuneACCESS table is served through TCRdb, limited to in-frame sequences with V and J called. Missing clones are a known gap in these copies; in checked studies unresolved V genes cover under half, and the rest lacks a known reason. The sample has tens of thousands of clones on record, about nine tenths of them singletons. The ten largest clones represent 5.5% to 8% of the sample. Sequenced here: CD8+ T cells from peripheral blood mononuclear cells, sampled in the second trimester of pregnancy. Source of these receptors: a female donor with multiple sclerosis, enrolled in a pregnancy study.

This chain connects TRBV6-5 to TRBJ2-2; no clear D. CDR1 MNHEY and CDR2 SVGAGI come from the germline V gene. Trimming stripped 6 bases from V and 6 bases from J, with 14 bases between. This CDR3 spans 14 amino acids. The CDR3, as DNA: TGTGCCAGCAGCCTGACTGACTTCCCCGGGGAGCTGTTTTTT. Translated: CASSLTDFPGELFF.

CDR3 bases: TGTGCCAGCAGCAAGGGGGATACGCAGTATTTT. It encodes CASSKGDTQYF. The chain recombines TRBV6-5 with TRBJ2-3, with a weak D call TRBD1 (5 bases). From germline, CDR1 is MNHEY and CDR2 SVGAGI. The CDR3 covers 11 residues. Deletions cut 6 bases from V and 6 bases from J, with 7 bases between.

The chain recombines TRBV5-4 with TRBJ1-2; D ambiguous. This CDR3 region has 15 residues. Per germline, CDR1 SGHNT and CDR2 YYREEE (reference sequence). V dropped 1 base and J dropped 0 bases, with 10 bases sitting between them. CDR3 residues: CASSLFTEPNYGYTF. DNA for the CDR3: TGTGCCAGCAGCTTGTTTACGGAGCCTAACTATGGCTACACCTTC.

The genes are TRBV9 and TRBJ1-1, with D possibly matching TRBD1 (5 bases). The CDR3 is 14 residues long. The germline gives CDR1 SGDLS, CDR2 YYNGEE. Deletions cut 0 bases from V and 5 bases from J, with 11 bases between. The CDR3 DNA reads TGTGCCAGCAGCGTAGATCAGGGTGGGACTGAAGCTTTCTTT. Translation gives CASSVDQGGTEAFF.

The chain recombines TRBV9 with TRBJ2-1, with 9 bases aligning to TRBD2. The CDR3 is 15 amino acids. V lost 0 bases to trimming and J lost 8 bases; unmatched junction nucleotides: 6. Germline V gene sequence: CDR1 SGDLS, CDR2 YYNGEE. This CDR3 is CASSVGGSGSDEQFF. CDR3 DNA sequence: TGTGCCAGCAGCGTAGGAGGTAGCGGGAGTGATGAGCAGTTCTTC.

CDR3 sequence (DNA): TGTGCCAGCAGTTACGCTGGGACTAGGGTTGAGCAGTTCTTC. Protein sequence: CASSYAGTRVEQFF. V and J are TRBV6-5 and TRBJ2-1, with 8 bases identical to TRBD2. CDR3 length equals 14 residues. V was pared by 2 bases and J by 9 bases, with 6 bases of the junction left unmatched. CDR1 and CDR2 (germline): MNHEY, SVGAGI.

This chain joins TRBV4-3 and TRBJ2-7; D perhaps matches TRBD1 (6 bases). Germline loops: CDR1 LGHNA, CDR2 YSLEER. The length of the CDR3 is 15 residues. Trimming cost V 0 bases and J 2 bases, with 11 bases left between them. The chain's CDR3 is CASSQDPQGPYEQYF. The CDR3 DNA reads TGCGCCAGCAGCCAAGATCCCCAGGGGCCCTACGAGCAGTACTTC.

V gene TRBV29-1 combines with J gene TRBJ2-5, with 9 bases identical to TRBD1. V dropped 0 bases and J dropped 4; count of bases not matched to a gene: 9. This CDR3 contains 16 residues. Germline lookup yields CDR1 SQVTM and CDR2 ANQGSEA. The CDR3 nucleotides read TGCAGCGTTGAAGACGGGGACAGGGTCATGGGAGAGACCCAGTACTTC. Protein product: CSVEDGDRVMGETQYF. The full variable domain, its missing parts supplied by reference TRBV29-1 and TRBJ2-5, is SAVISQKPSRDICQRGTSLTIQCQVDSQVTMMFWYRQQPGQSLTLIATANQGSEATYESGFVIDKFPISRPNLTFSTLTVSNMSPEDSSIYLCSVEDGDRVMGETQYFGPGTRLLVL.

The chain combines TRBV11-1 with TRBJ2-7, with 7 bases that match TRBD1. The CDR3 sequence is 15 residues long. Looked up from germline, CDR1 is SGHAT and CDR2 is FQDESV (reference sequence). Germline trimming cut 5 bases from V and 5 bases from J; bases unmatched to any gene: 12. The CDR3 sequence: CASSETGVLLDEQYF. The CDR3 DNA reads as TGTGCCAGCAGCGAAACAGGGGTGCTTCTTGACGAGCAGTACTTC.

This chain links TRBV19 with TRBJ2-3, with 7 bases that match TRBD1. Germline V gene data show CDR1 as LNHDA and CDR2 as SQIVND (reference sequence). V was clipped by 7 bases and J by 4 bases; unmatched bases: 14. This CDR3 has 16 residues. The CDR3 loop is CASTIEIGGKADTQYF. CDR3 nucleotides: TGTGCCAGTACTATCGAGATAGGGGGCAAGGCAGATACGCAGTATTTT.

The V and J genes are TRBV4-3 and TRBJ2-1; 8 nucleotides agree with TRBD2. V lost 1 base and J lost 10; bases outside the gene matches: 6. Germline CDR1 and CDR2: LGHNA and YSLEER. This CDR3 spans 14 amino acids. The CDR3 DNA sequence: TGCGCCAGCAGCCAAGCTCGGGAGGGGGTAGAGCAGTTCTTC. It translates to CASSQAREGVEQFF.

The chain employs TRBV9 and TRBJ1-2; 10 bases match TRBD1. Germline V gene lookup returns CDR1 SGDLS and CDR2 YYNGEE. CDR3 length equals 13 residues. V trimming: 3 bases; J trimming: 8 bases; junction bases outside the gene matches: 4. CDR3 region: CASSAGTGVGYTF. The CDR3 DNA follows: TGTGCCAGCAGCGCCGGGACAGGGGTCGGCTACACCTTC. Full variable domain (remainder filled in from reference TRBV9 and TRBJ1-2): DSGVTQTPKHLITATGQRVTLRCSPRSGDLSVYWYQQSLDQGLQFLIQYYNGEERAKGNILERFSAQQFPDLHSELNLSSLELGDSALYFCASSAGTGVGYTFGSGTRLTVV.

The J gene is TRBJ1-1, the V gene TRBV7-9, with TRBD1 as a possible D gene (5 bases). The germline gives CDR1 SEHNR, CDR2 FQNEAQ (reference sequence). The CDR3 length is 15 residues. Trimming shortened V by 4 bases and J by 0 bases, and 12 bases separated the two germline ends. The CDR3: CASSWGPRMNTEAFF. The CDR3 bases are TGTGCCAGCAGCTGGGGCCCACGCATGAACACTGAAGCTTTCTTT.